This TCR beta chain comes out of a study of blood T cell repertoires in COVID-19. On the study more broadly: Sites across the United States, Italy and Spain contributed samples from acute and convalescent COVID-19. Nucleic acid was either cDNA or gDNA, and it came from T cells, B-cell-depleted T cells, or PBMCs.

Seattle patients were enrolled during active infection and followed longitudinally. V dropped 2 bases and J dropped 2; count of bases not matched to a gene: 7. The germline V gene encodes CDR1 LNHDA and CDR2 SQIVND (reference sequence). The CDR3 loop spans 16 amino acids. Source study methods: Reference gene primer amplification gave estimated nucleated cell counts. The repertoire was sequenced with immunoSEQ multiplex PCR; TCRdb's copy has only in-frame clones and lacks some. The V and J calls and clone size are taken from that table; D and trimming were inferred from the DNA. The data contain about 230,000 clones, just under 90% of them seen just once; the ten biggest clones take up about 2.5%.

The V gene is TRBV19, the J gene TRBJ2-5, with 8 bases aligning to TRBD2. This TCR was sampled from a man aged 25 to 40 with COVID-19, enrolled during active disease. Specimen: peripheral blood. The CDR3 DNA sequence: TGTGCCAGTAGTATATTCGGGGGGGCCTTACAAGAGACCCAGTACTTC. It is translated as CASSIFGGALQETQYF.